The 13 T cell receptor beta chains below all came from one sample that was sequenced in a study of a mutant IDH1 vaccine in newly diagnosed glioma. Repertoires were generated with immunoSEQ multiplex PCR, while TCRdb's copy carries only in-frame clones and drops some. The sample contains over 40,000 clones, roughly 79% of which appear only once. These TCRs are of unknown antigen specificity. Time point here: week 35, safety follow-up. Each dose of the vaccine consisted of 300 ug of mutant IDH1 20-mer peptide, with topical imiquimod. Sequencing was performed on PBMCs, taken from a glioma patient whose treatment included an IDH1 peptide vaccine. The receptors originated from a woman aged 35 to 49 with glioma. Some clones in this sample may be carry-over from other donors' samples.

This clone appeared once. The chain has TRBV4-2 and TRBJ2-5; a possible D gene is TRBD1 (5 bases). V lost 4 bases, J lost 1 base, and 13 bases lay in between. This CDR3 is 15 amino acids long. CDR1 LGHNA and CDR2 YNFKEQ come from the germline V gene. The chain's CDR3 is CASSREARGQETQYF. In nucleotides, the CDR3 is TGTGCCAGCAGCCGAGAGGCAAGGGGCCAAGAGACCCAGTACTTC.

CDR3 in amino acids: CASSLRPRTSGSAETYEQYF. CDR3 DNA: TGTGCCAGCAGCTTACGCCCTAGAACTTCCGGGAGCGCAGAAACCTACGAGCAGTACTTC. This chain joins TRBV7-8 and TRBJ2-7, with D perhaps TRBD2 (6 bases). Deletions cut 2 bases from V and 2 bases from J, with 28 bases between. Germline CDR1 is SGHVS and CDR2 is FQNEAQ. The CDR3 is 20 amino acids.

The rearrangement links TRBV5-1 to TRBJ2-2, with TRBD2 as a possible D gene (6 bases). V was cut by 5 bases and J by 6 bases, with 17 bases left in between. The CDR3 loop spans 15 amino acids. The germline CDR1 and CDR2 sequences are SGHRS and YFSETQ. The DNA for the CDR3 is TGCGCCAGCAGAAGGTTGGGAGGAGAGGCCGGGGAGCTGTTTTTT. It yields the protein CASRRLGGEAGELFF.

V is TRBV5-5 and J is TRBJ1-5, with D uncertain. Germline CDR1 reads SGHKS; CDR2 reads YYEKEE (reference sequence). V was cut by 1 base and J by 5 bases, with 13 bases left in between. The CDR3 consists of 15 residues. Here the CDR3 reads CASSLWATDDQPQHF. The CDR3 nucleotides read TGTGCCAGCAGCTTGTGGGCAACAGACGATCAGCCCCAGCATTTT. The full variable domain, completed using reference TRBV5-5 and TRBJ1-5, is DAGVTQSPTHLIKTRGQQVTLRCSPISGHKSVSWYQQVLGQGPQFIFQYYEKEERGRGNFPDRFSARQFPNYSSELNVNALLLGDSALYLCASSLWATDDQPQHFGDGTRLSIL.

This clone was counted a single time. The gene calls are TRBV6-5 and TRBJ1-6; 7 nucleotides match TRBD1. The CDR3 has 15 residues. Germline V lookup: CDR1 MNHEY, CDR2 SVGAGI. The junction had 8 bases not matched to a gene; V was cut back by 5 bases and J by 7 bases. The CDR3 protein is CASSQQGPRNSPLHF. For the CDR3, the DNA is TGTGCCAGCAGTCAACAGGGGCCGAGAAATTCACCCCTCCACTTT.

This clone was seen a few times. The chain links TRBV7-3 to TRBJ2-3; D not resolved. The CDR3 has 14 residues. CDR1 is SGHTA and CDR2 is FQGTGA in the germline V gene. Trimming removed 5 bases at V and 2 bases at J, with 11 bases between. CDR3 sequence (DNA): TGTGCCAGCAGCCCGGATATAAACACAGATACGCAGTATTTT. The encoded protein is CASSPDINTDTQYF.

DNA of the CDR3: TGTGCCAGCACCGGGACAGGCTTACTAGGAGTATACGAGCAGTACTTC. Amino acids: CASTGTGLLGVYEQYF. V gene TRBV28 combines with J gene TRBJ2-7; 8 nucleotides line up with TRBD1. V was pared by 7 bases and J by 4 bases, with 15 bases of the junction left unmatched. This CDR3 has 16 amino acids. Germline CDR1 MDHEN, CDR2 SYDVKM.

The chain employs TRBV4-3 and TRBJ2-5; 7 bases are shared with TRBD2. Germline CDR1 reads LGHNA; CDR2 reads YSLEER. V lost 0 bases to trimming and J lost 2 bases; unmatched junction nucleotides: 3. The CDR3 totals 15 residues. The chain's CDR3 is CASSQEASGQETQYF. CDR3 bases: TGCGCCAGCAGCCAAGAGGCTAGCGGTCAAGAGACCCAGTACTTC.

The gene calls are TRBV7-2 and TRBJ2-7; 11 bases align to TRBD2. This CDR3 contains 14 residues. Germline lookup yields CDR1 SGHTA and CDR2 FQGNSA. The junction had 2 bases not matched to a gene; V was cut back by 1 base and J by 6 bases. CDR3: CASSLDGLAGEQYF. In DNA, the CDR3 is TGTGCCAGCAGCTTAGACGGACTAGCGGGCGAGCAGTACTTC.

The CDR3 bases are TGTGCCAGCAGTCCTCCCCGGCGTTTCTTT. This gives the protein CASSPPRRFF. The genes are TRBV27 and TRBJ1-1; no clear D. Germline values: CDR1 MNHEY, CDR2 SMNVEV (reference sequence). Deletions cut 5 bases from V and 13 bases from J, with 11 bases between. There are 10 residues in the CDR3.

V and J are TRBV9 and TRBJ2-7, with D tentatively TRBD1 or TRBD2 (5 bases each). Trimming shortened V by 0 bases and J by 2 bases, and 12 bases separated the two germline ends. The germline V gene has CDR1 SGDLS and CDR2 YYNGEE. The CDR3 is 15 residues long. The CDR3 nucleotides are TGTGCCAGCAGCGTAGGGGGGTCCACACCCTACGAGCAGTACTTC. Protein sequence: CASSVGGSTPYEQYF.

This chain uses TRBV7-8 with TRBJ2-7, with 11 bases lining up with TRBD2. The V gene end was trimmed by 1 base and the J gene end by 6 bases; junction bases not matched to a gene: 8. CDR1 SGHVS and CDR2 FQNEAQ come from the germline V gene. This CDR3 contains 16 residues. CDR3 sequence (DNA): TGTGCCAGCAGCTTAGTAGTACTAGCGGGAGCACCCGAGCAGTACTTC. This codes for CASSLVVLAGAPEQYF.

This clone came up a few times. The chain uses TRBV28 and TRBJ1-5; D gene ambiguous. CDR3 length: 13 residues. V was shortened by 3 bases and J by 7 bases, with 10 bases between the two germline ends. Germline V gene lookup returns CDR1 MDHEN and CDR2 SYDVKM. DNA of the CDR3: TGTGCCAGCAGTTTCCCAGGCCAACAGCCCCAGCATTTT. Protein: CASSFPGQQPQHF.